This T cell receptor (beta chain) was profiled in a study of T cell repertoires in ileal Crohn's disease. Study details: About half of patients got postoperative therapy: about twelve thiopurines, fewer than 20 anti-TNF. Per sample, about 460 nanograms of biopsy DNA were TCRB immunosequenced.

Deletions cut 8 bases from V and 3 bases from J, with 10 bases between. Germline assignment: CDR1 SGHAT and CDR2 FQDESV (reference sequence). The CDR3 sequence is 13 residues long. Measured with immunoSEQ multiplex PCR; TCRdb has only the in-frame clones, and not every one. The profile shows about 8,000 clones, approximately 85% of them singletons. Specified time point: inflamed ileum from the surgical specimen. Included were adult ileal or ileocolonic Crohn's patients indicated for ileocolonic resection. Study conclusions and caveats: All patients with clonality above 26.8% had endoscopic recurrence.

As for this clone: Its antigen is not identified.

The source is an adult with Crohn's disease. Sequencing input: ileal tissue. V is TRBV11-1 and J is TRBJ2-2; D uncertain. CDR3 nucleotide sequence: TGTGCCAGCTATAGTAGCTACACCGGGGAGCTGTTTTTT. It yields the protein CASYSSYTGELFF.